This T cell receptor beta chain was recorded in a study of patients and donors after allogeneic stem cell transplantation. The germline CDR1 and CDR2 sequences are SQVTM and ANQGSEA. V was pared by 4 bases and J by 6 bases, with 4 bases of the junction left unmatched. The CDR3 extends over 14 amino acids. TCRdb reprocessed the RT-PCR reads via MiXCR and lists one record per CDR3 protein. The data contain about 960,000 distinct CDR3 sequences, around 17% of them singletons. This clonotype appeared a few times. The sample comprised blood, either unsorted or a sorted T cell fraction (not recorded which). This receptor was identified in a human donor who was either an allogeneic HSCT recipient or a stem cell or donor lymphocyte infusion donor (not recorded which). It is not recorded whose cells these are; they may come from a transplant donor. The rearrangement uses TRBV29-1 and TRBJ2-2; 11 nucleotides align to TRBD1. Here the CDR3 reads CSVVGQGAAGELFF. DNA of the CDR3: TGCAGCGTTGTCGGACAGGGGGCCGCCGGGGAGCTGTTTTTT.